This is a list of T cell receptor beta chains from one sample in a study of T cell changes during pregnancy in multiple sclerosis. Profiled with immunoSEQ multiplex PCR; TCRdb holds only in-frame clones, not every one. This table holds approximately 92,000 clones, around 92% found once. The sample consisted of peripheral blood, taken in the first trimester of pregnancy. The origin of the receptors is a female donor with multiple sclerosis, enrolled in a pregnancy study. The CDR3 runs from the conserved cysteine through the conserved F or W. D genes are given only for firm matches. Clone size appears in some rows only: once, few, many, or a class for an expanded clone.

>TRBJ2-1|.|TRBD2|TRBV7-6
CASSLESSGSLNDNEQFF
TGTGCCAGCAGCTTAGAGAGTAGCGGGAGCCTGAACGACAATGAGCAGTTCTTC
>TRBJ2-7|.|TRBD1|TRBV4-1
CASSPPGTGADEQYF
TGCGCCAGCAGCCCTCCCGGGACAGGGGCTGACGAGCAGTACTTC
>TRBJ2-7|.|.|TRBV4-2
CARMGGPLPYEQYF
TGTGCCAGGATGGGGGGGCCCCTCCCATACGAGCAGTACTTC
>TRBJ1-1|.|TRBD1|TRBV15
CATSVDRGWEAFF
TGTGCCACCAGCGTCGACAGGGGCTGGGAAGCTTTCTTT
>TRBJ2-3|.|TRBD1|TRBV6-5
CASSYYGTGGTDTQYF
TGTGCCAGCAGTTACTACGGGACAGGGGGAACAGATACGCAGTATTTT
>TRBJ2-2|once|TRBD2|TRBV28
CASSPIPGTSGSSLTGELFF
TGTGCCAGCAGCCCTATTCCCGGGACTAGCGGGAGTTCGCTCACCGGGGAGCTGTTTTTT
>TRBJ1-2|.|TRBD1|TRBV5-4
CASSATGGDYGYTF
TGTGCCAGCAGCGCGACAGGGGGAGACTATGGCTACACCTTC
>TRBJ2-7|.|.|TRBV9
CASSVAGAGYEQYF
TGTGCCAGCAGCGTAGCGGGAGCGGGTTACGAGCAGTACTTC
>TRBJ1-2|.|TRBD1|TRBV10-3
CAISPGTGGGYTF
TGTGCCATCAGCCCGGGGACAGGGGGTGGCTACACCTTC
>TRBJ2-7|.|.|TRBV5-6
CASSLAGILYYEQYF
TGTGCCAGCAGCTTGGCCGGGATCTTATACTACGAGCAGTACTTC
>TRBJ2-5|.|TRBD2|TRBV25-1
CASSPRTSGMETQYF
TGTGCCAGCAGTCCCCGGACTAGCGGGATGGAGACCCAGTACTTC
>TRBJ2-3|.|TRBD1|TRBV6-1
CASSEAETGSRDTQYF
TGTGCCAGCAGTGAAGCCGAGACAGGGTCTAGAGATACGCAGTATTTT
>TRBJ2-3|.|.|TRBV4-2
CASSQEAGTDTQYF
TGTGCCAGCAGCCAGGAAGCGGGCACAGATACGCAGTATTTT
>TRBJ1-1|.|.|TRBV30
CARHREGTEAFF
TGTGCCCGGCACAGGGAGGGGACTGAAGCTTTCTTT
>TRBJ2-7|.|.|TRBV18
CASSPDAGEQYF
TGTGCCAGCTCACCCGATGCGGGCGAGCAGTACTTC
>TRBJ1-1|.|TRBD1|TRBV6-4
CASSDSSGGEGEAFF
TGTGCCAGCAGTGACTCATCAGGGGGCGAAGGTGAAGCTTTCTTT
>TRBJ1-2|.|TRBD1|TRBV18
CASSGRGRGNYGYTF
TGTGCCAGCTCAGGCAGGGGGCGCGGTAACTATGGCTACACCTTC
>TRBJ2-3|.|.|TRBV29-1
CSVKYRATDTQYF
TGCAGCGTTAAATACAGGGCCACAGATACGCAGTATTTT
>TRBJ2-7|.|.|TRBV2
CASSGGTLPSYEQYF
TGTGCCAGCAGTGGAGGGACTTTACCCTCCTACGAGCAGTACTTC
>TRBJ2-1|.|.|TRBV4-1
CASSQEIAGYNEQFF
TGCGCCAGCAGCCAAGAAATCGCCGGCTACAATGAGCAGTTCTTC
>TRBJ1-5|.|TRBD1|TRBV28
CASSLQGAVQPQHF
TGTGCCAGCAGCTTACAGGGGGCGGTTCAGCCCCAGCATTTT
>TRBJ1-1|.|.|TRBV5-1
CASSLGGVTTEAFF
TGCGCCAGCAGCTTGGGGGGGGTCACCACTGAAGCTTTCTTT
>TRBJ2-6|.|TRBD1|TRBV4-3
CASSQGTGLGGANVLTF
TGCGCCAGCAGCCAAGGGACAGGGTTAGGTGGGGCCAACGTCCTGACTTTC
>TRBJ2-7|.|.|TRBV4-2
CASSQDGPYEQYF
TGTGCCAGCAGCCAAGATGGCCCCTACGAGCAGTACTTC
>TRBJ2-1|many|.|TRBV1
CTSSQERDEQFF
TGCACCAGCAGCCAAGAGAGGGATGAGCAGTTCTTC
>TRBJ1-4|.|.|TRBV18
CASSPPDGGNEKLFF
TGTGCCAGCTCCCCACCCGACGGGGGGAATGAAAAACTGTTTTTT
>TRBJ2-7|.|TRBD2|TRBV7-2
CASSRGGGPYEQYF
TGTGCCAGCAGCCGGGGCGGGGGACCCTACGAGCAGTACTTC
>TRBJ2-1|.|.|TRBV6-1
CASSEAVGSSNEQFF
TGTGCCAGCAGTGAAGCTGTAGGGAGCAGCAATGAGCAGTTCTTC
>TRBJ1-1|.|.|TRBV7-7
CASSPALGREAFF
TGTGCTAGCAGCCCCGCTTTAGGGAGGGAGGCTTTCTTT
>TRBJ2-7|.|TRBD1|TRBV7-9
CASSSPGQGAQNEQYF
TGTGCCAGCAGTTCACCCGGACAGGGGGCGCAGAACGAGCAGTACTTC
>TRBJ1-1|once|.|TRBV5-1
CASSFSGGEAFF
TGCGCCAGCAGCTTTTCTGGAGGTGAAGCTTTCTTT
>TRBJ1-1|.|.|TRBV6-5
CASSYELMNTEAFF
TGTGCCAGCAGTTACGAGCTAATGAACACTGAAGCTTTCTTT
>TRBJ2-1|.|TRBD2|TRBV9
CASSPGGLAGGPNEQFF
TGTGCCAGCAGCCCAGGGGGTCTGGCGGGAGGGCCTAATGAGCAGTTCTTC
>TRBJ2-3|.|.|TRBV27
CASRPNRALRTDTQYF
TGTGCCAGCAGACCCAACAGGGCGTTACGGACAGATACGCAGTATTTT
>TRBJ2-7|.|TRBD1|TRBV7-2
CASSFDRDDEQYF
TGTGCCAGCAGCTTCGACAGGGATGACGAGCAGTACTTC
>TRBJ2-7|once|.|TRBV28
CASSLEGYEQYF
TGTGCCAGCAGTTTGGAGGGATACGAGCAGTACTTC
>TRBJ1-5|.|.|TRBV10-3
CATLGEGNNQPQHF
TGTGCCACCCTCGGGGAGGGGAATAATCAGCCCCAGCATTTT
>TRBJ2-2|few|.|TRBV6-5
CASSQTPFGELFF
TGTGCCAGCAGTCAGACACCGTTCGGGGAGCTGTTTTTT
>TRBJ2-1|few|TRBD2|TRBV15
CATSGSGNFNEQFF
TGTGCCACCAGCGGTAGCGGGAATTTCAATGAGCAGTTCTTC
>TRBJ2-3|.|TRBD2|TRBV27
CASSLRWTSGRVDTQYF
TGTGCCAGCAGTTTAAGGTGGACTAGCGGGAGGGTGGATACGCAGTATTTT
>TRBJ2-1|.|TRBD2|TRBV29-1
CSVGGAGGPHEQFF
TGCAGCGTTGGGGGAGCGGGAGGTCCCCATGAGCAGTTCTTC
>TRBJ1-2|.|TRBD1|TRBV27
CASRQTGTGGHGYTF
TGTGCCAGCAGGCAAACCGGGACAGGGGGTCATGGCTACACCTTC
>TRBJ2-7|.|.|TRBV7-3
CASSLRQHYEQYF
TGTGCCAGCAGCTTAAGACAGCATTACGAGCAGTACTTC
>TRBJ2-1|.|TRBD2|TRBV6-5
CASSRLSGSDNEQFF
TGTGCCAGCAGTCGACTTAGCGGGAGTGATAATGAGCAGTTCTTC
>TRBJ1-1|.|TRBD1|TRBV29-1
CSVEGRAGGYTEAFF
TGCAGCGTTGAAGGTCGGGCAGGGGGTTACACTGAAGCTTTCTTT
>TRBJ2-1|once|TRBD2|TRBV15
CATRGAGLAAIDEQFF
TGTGCCACCAGGGGTGCAGGTCTAGCGGCGATTGATGAGCAGTTCTTC
>TRBJ2-7|.|.|TRBV29-1
CSVENPSGSVYEQYF
TGCAGCGTTGAAAACCCTTCGGGAAGCGTCTACGAGCAGTACTTC
>TRBJ1-4|.|.|TRBV2
CASSEGQGWEKLFF
TGTGCCAGCAGTGAGGGTCAGGGATGGGAAAAACTGTTTTTT
>TRBJ2-3|once|TRBD1|TRBV5-1
CASSLGDRVGADTQYF
TGCGCCAGCAGCTTGGGGGACAGGGTTGGGGCAGATACGCAGTATTTT
>TRBJ1-1|.|.|TRBV15
CATSRGSQPNTEAFF
TGTGCCACCAGCAGAGGGAGTCAACCGAACACTGAAGCTTTCTTT
>TRBJ2-7|.|.|TRBV5-5
CASSLSGLTYEQYF
TGTGCCAGCAGCTTGTCAGGTTTAACCTACGAGCAGTACTTC
>TRBJ2-7|.|.|TRBV19
CASSPRQPTYEQYF
TGTGCCAGTAGTCCCCGACAGCCGACCTACGAGCAGTACTTC
>TRBJ2-7|.|TRBD1|TRBV4-3
CASSQDYRGGEQYF
TGCGCCAGCAGCCAAGATTACAGGGGCGGGGAGCAGTACTTC
>TRBJ2-3|.|TRBD1|TRBV30
CAWSVIRTGPTDTQYF
TGTGCCTGGAGTGTAATCAGGACAGGGCCCACAGATACGCAGTATTTT
>TRBJ1-1|.|.|TRBV2
CASKGDGGTEAFF
TGTGCCAGCAAGGGGGATGGAGGAACTGAAGCTTTCTTT
>TRBJ2-3|.|.|TRBV6-6
CASSYDSSTDTQYF
TGTGCCAGCAGTTACGACAGTAGCACAGATACGCAGTATTTT